The clone carrying this T cell receptor beta chain was counted a few times. The target antigen is unknown. As originally analysed: Samples contained a median of about 96,000 TCRs, with a range of roughly 20,000 to 750,000. TCRdb fed the RACE reads into MiXCR, producing one record per CDR3 protein. TCRdb assigned the V and J calls; the authors' analysis was not used. The profile covers about 99,000 distinct CDR3 sequences, with around 11% appearing a single time and over 2% taken by the ten largest. The CDR3 contains 12 residues. The V gene's germline CDR1 is MDHEN and CDR2 SYDVKM. V was clipped by 6 bases and J by 14 bases, with 16 bases between them. Indicated time point: patch test 1, 2 weeks after DPC sensitization. Indicated treatment: therapeutic diphenylcyclopropenone sensitization with weekly scalp DPC. These data belong to a study of human T cells and chemical hapten exposure. Points from the study as a whole: Correlating positively with patch test score were the PT1 expanded TCR counts.

Specimen: whole blood, collected in connection with sensitization to the hapten diphenylcyclopropenone (DPC). V and J are TRBV28 and TRBJ1-4; TRBD1 might be the D (5 bases). This clonotype was obtained from a woman between 40 and 50 years old with alopecia areata. Some clones in this sample may be carry-over from other donors' samples. CDR3 amino acids: CASSRRAGTLFF. For the CDR3, the DNA is TGTGCCAGCAGCCGCAGAGCCGGGACCCTGTTTTTT.